Each of the 19 T cell receptor beta chains below was sequenced from the same sample in a study of shared clonotypes between healthy human individuals. Here immunoSEQ multiplex PCR was the method, and the copy in TCRdb shows in-frame clones only, minus some. The sample includes 650,000 to 700,000 clones, around 91% of them seen just once. Sequencing was carried out using memory CD8+ T cells from PBMCs. Subset defined: CD45RO+ cells pooled with CCR7-negative TemRA cells. Receptors were obtained from a man in his late teens or twenties in good health. Some clones in this sample may be carry-over from other donors' samples.

The chain recombines TRBV19 with TRBJ2-7, with 10 nucleotides matching TRBD1. There are 15 residues in the CDR3. The germline V gene has CDR1 LNHDA and CDR2 SQIVND (reference sequence). V gave up 3 bases and J gave up 3 bases; unmatched junction bases: 5. Written as DNA, the CDR3 is TGTGCCAGTAGTATGGGACAGGGGCACTACTACGAGCAGTACTTC. Protein product: CASSMGQGHYYEQYF. The whole variable domain, remainder taken from reference TRBV19 and TRBJ2-7, is DGGITQSPKYLFRKEGQNVTLSCEQNLNHDAMYWYRQDPGQGLRLIYYSQIVNDFQKGDIAEGYSVSREKKESFPLTVTSAQKNPTAFYLCASSMGQGHYYEQYFGPGTRLTVT.

The chain recombines TRBV6-6 with TRBJ1-2, with D tentatively TRBD1 (5 bases). The CDR3 is 12 amino acids. The germline CDR1 and CDR2 sequences are MNHNY and SVGAGI (reference sequence). Trimming removed 6 bases at V and 8 bases at J, with 13 bases between. The CDR3 region is CASSPGPYGYTF. The CDR3 region has the DNA TGTGCCAGCAGCCCGGGACCGTACGGCTACACCTTC.

The chain uses TRBV7-3 and TRBJ2-5; no firm D call. The V gene's germline CDR1 is SGHTA and CDR2 FQGTGA. Deletions cut 1 base from V and 5 bases from J, with 8 bases between. The CDR3 contains 13 residues. This CDR3 is CASSLNSFETQYF. CDR3 nucleotide sequence: TGTGCCAGCAGCTTAAATAGTTTCGAGACCCAGTACTTC.

The chain is built from TRBV7-9 and TRBJ2-7, with D perhaps being TRBD1 or TRBD2 (5 bases each). There are 14 residues in the CDR3. The V end lost 6 bases, the J end lost 1 base, and 13 bases lay between the germline ends. Germline CDR1 and CDR2: SEHNR and FQNEAQ (reference sequence). The CDR3 is CASRDGTESYEQYF. The CDR3 DNA follows: TGTGCCAGCAGGGACGGGACGGAATCCTACGAGCAGTACTTC.

For this clone: The same CDR3 is also encoded by other DNA sequences in this sample. The chain couples TRBV27 to TRBJ2-2, with unresolved D. Germline V gene sequence: CDR1 MNHEY, CDR2 SMNVEV (reference sequence). The length of the CDR3 is 14 residues. V lost 1 base, J lost 0 bases, and 3 bases lay in between. The CDR3 DNA is TGTGCCAGCAGTTTATTGGCGAACACCGGGGAGCTGTTTTTT. This translates into CASSLLANTGELFF.

The gene calls are TRBV7-9 and TRBJ2-3; possibly TRBD2 for D (6 bases). CDR1 SEHNR and CDR2 FQNEAQ come from the germline V gene (reference sequence). Trimming shortened V by 0 bases and J by 6 bases, and 19 bases separated the two germline ends. CDR3 length equals 17 residues. As DNA, the CDR3 is TGTGCCAGCAGCTTAGCACCTCTTAGCGGTTCCCCCGATACGCAGTATTTT. Amino acid sequence: CASSLAPLSGSPDTQYF.

Notes on this clone: The identical CDR3 is also encoded by other nucleotide sequences in the sample. The chain recombines TRBV5-6 with TRBJ2-7, with unresolved D. Germline V lookup: CDR1 SGHDT, CDR2 YYEEEE. Trimming pared 4 bases from V and 0 bases from J, leaving 8 bases between. The CDR3 extends over 13 amino acids. CDR3 amino acids: CASSRGGSYEQYF. CDR3 nucleotide sequence: TGTGCCAGCAGCCGAGGCGGCTCCTACGAGCAGTACTTC.

The sample holds one count of this clone. The chain carries TRBV7-9 and TRBJ1-2; no clear D gene. Germline V gives CDR1 SEHNR, CDR2 FQNEAQ (reference sequence). CDR3 length: 12 residues. The V gene lost 3 bases and the J gene lost 7 bases, with 9 bases spanning the gap. Written as DNA, the CDR3 is TGTGCCAGCAGCTTCGGGCCCGGTGGCTACACCTTC. Protein: CASSFGPGGYTF.

The J gene is TRBJ2-3, the V gene TRBV6-1, with D uncertain. This CDR3 has 15 amino acids. Germline V gene lookup returns CDR1 MNHNS and CDR2 SASEGT. With 2 bases removed from V and 4 bases from J, the gap between germline ends came to 13 bases. The CDR3 region has the DNA TGTGCCAGCAGTGAAAAGGTCGGTTTCCCAGATACGCAGTATTTT. Translating it yields CASSEKVGFPDTQYF.

About this clone: The sample has other DNA sequences that encode this CDR3 too. The chain joins TRBV7-8 to TRBJ1-5; TRBD1 matches at 8 bases. This CDR3 has 16 amino acids. V lost 2 bases, J lost 0 bases, and 3 bases stayed unmatched. Germline V lookup: CDR1 SGHVS, CDR2 FQNEAQ. Here the CDR3 DNA reads TGTGCCAGCAGCTTACGAACAGGGGGTAGCAATCAGCCCCAGCATTTT. This translates into CASSLRTGGSNQPQHF.

J is TRBJ2-1 and V is TRBV9, with D perhaps matching TRBD1 or TRBD2 (6 bases each). Trimming took 4 bases from V and 10 from J, leaving 27 bases between them. Germline V gene lookup returns CDR1 SGDLS and CDR2 YYNGEE. The CDR3 has 17 residues. CDR3 protein: CASSPRGVGRKPWEQFF. CDR3 sequence (DNA): TGTGCCAGCAGCCCGAGGGGGGTCGGACGGAAGCCCTGGGAGCAGTTCTTC.

Only one count was recorded for this clone. This chain joins TRBV29-1 and TRBJ2-1, with 11 bases lining up with TRBD2. The CDR3 length is 20 residues. Germline V gene data show CDR1 as SQVTM and CDR2 as ANQGSEA. V shed 0 bases, J shed 5 bases, and the junction held 18 bases outside the gene matches. DNA for the CDR3: TGCAGCGTTGAAGACACCCCACCGACTAGCGGGGACCCATTCCACAATGAGCAGTTCTTC. Translating gives CSVEDTPPTSGDPFHNEQFF.

The chain couples TRBV7-8 to TRBJ2-7; 8 nucleotides agree with TRBD2. Trimming removed 1 base from V and 2 bases from J; junction bases left unmatched: 7. CDR1 is SGHVS and CDR2 is FQNEAQ in the germline V gene. The CDR3 consists of 16 residues. For the CDR3, the DNA is TGTGCCAGCAGCTTAGTTACCGGGAGGGCCGCCTACGAGCAGTACTTC. Translated: CASSLVTGRAAYEQYF.

The chain combines TRBV4-3 with TRBJ1-1; no definite D call. Per germline, CDR1 LGHNA and CDR2 YSLEER. Trimming took off 0 bases at V and 1 base at J, with 12 bases between the two ends. The CDR3 consists of 16 residues. The CDR3 DNA reads TGCGCCAGCAGCCAAGATGGGTGGGAGAAGAACACTGAAGCTTTCTTT. Its protein product is CASSQDGWEKNTEAFF.

This chain links TRBV28 with TRBJ1-5; 7 bases align to TRBD1. This CDR3 has 14 amino acids. J was trimmed by 0 bases and V by 7 bases; bases with no gene match: 3. Germline CDR1 and CDR2: MDHEN and SYDVKM. CDR3 bases: TGTGCCAGCAATGACAGGGATAGCAATCAGCCCCAGCATTTT. The encoded protein is CASNDRDSNQPQHF.

The V and J genes are TRBV27 and TRBJ2-7; 7 nucleotides match TRBD2. CDR3 length: 16 amino acids. V lost 7 bases to trimming and J lost 0 bases; unmatched junction nucleotides: 12. The germline V gene has CDR1 MNHEY and CDR2 SMNVEV (reference sequence). CDR3 coding DNA: TGTGCCAGCACCATATCTAGCGGTCGAAGCTCCTACGAGCAGTACTTC. It codes for CASTISSGRSSYEQYF.

This clone has just a few counts. The chain combines TRBV4-3 with TRBJ1-1; D ambiguous. From germline, CDR1 is LGHNA and CDR2 YSLEER. With 1 base removed from V and 6 bases from J, the gap between germline ends came to 15 bases. CDR3 length: 15 residues. In DNA, the CDR3 is TGCGCCAGCAGCCAAGGCCTCGGGTCGGGCGCTGAAGCTTTCTTT. Its protein product is CASSQGLGSGAEAFF.

This chain links TRBV7-2 with TRBJ1-5; tentatively, D is TRBD1 (5 bases). The CDR3 length is 14 residues. Germline V gives CDR1 SGHTA, CDR2 FQGNSA. The ends were cut back, 5 bases at V and 4 bases at J, with 12 bases in the middle. CDR3 amino acids: CASSPRQINQPQHF. Written as DNA, the CDR3 is TGTGCCAGCAGCCCAAGACAGATAAATCAGCCCCAGCATTTT.

V is TRBV6-5 and J is TRBJ2-2, with 8 bases aligning to TRBD1. CDR1 is MNHEY and CDR2 is SVGAGI in the germline V gene. V was clipped by 6 bases and J by 5 bases; unmatched bases: 8. The CDR3 spans 15 residues. The CDR3 sequence is CASSGSTGGTGELFF. The DNA for the CDR3 is TGTGCCAGCAGCGGGAGTACAGGGGGAACCGGGGAGCTGTTTTTT.